These T cell receptor beta chains were read from a single sample in a study of blood T cell repertoires in COVID-19. Clones were sequenced by immunoSEQ multiplex PCR, and TCRdb holds only the in-frame ones, with some missing. The sample consists of 350,000 to 450,000 clones, around 89% of them appearing once. The sequenced sample consisted of PBMCs or T cells enriched from blood (not recorded which). Receptors originate from a man in his thirties or forties who had recovered from COVID-19. Both conserved end residues are part of each CDR3. Fields, in order: V gene, clone size, D gene, J gene, CDR3 protein, CDR3 DNA. A D gene is named only where the DNA matches it firmly. Clone sizes are given selectively: once, few, many, or a class where the clone is expanded.

>TRBV10-3|NA|TRBD2|TRBJ2-1
CAISELAGENEQFF
TGTGCCATCAGTGAGCTAGCGGGAGAAAATGAGCAGTTCTTC
>TRBV19|NA|TRBD1|TRBJ1-5
CASSTDRASSNQPQHF
TGTGCCAGTAGTACCGACAGGGCGAGTAGCAATCAGCCCCAGCATTTT
>TRBV30|NA|NA|TRBJ2-1
CAWSAGARMGFF
TGTGCCTGGAGTGCTGGAGCGCGGATGGGGTTCTTC
>TRBV3-1/TRBV3-2|NA|TRBD2|TRBJ2-7
CASSQGLAEIPYEQYF
TGTGCCAGCAGCCAAGGACTAGCGGAAATTCCCTACGAGCAGTACTTC
>TRBV28|NA|NA|TRBJ2-3
CASSSWRERDTQYF
TGTGCCAGCAGTTCTTGGAGGGAGCGGGATACGCAGTATTTT
>TRBV5-1|NA|TRBD2|TRBJ2-1
CASSLGTSGNEQFF
TGCGCCAGCAGCCTTGGGACTAGCGGCAATGAGCAGTTCTTC
>TRBV10-3|NA|NA|TRBJ2-6
CAISELSGANVLTF
TGTGCCATCAGTGAATTGTCAGGGGCCAACGTCCTGACTTTC
>TRBV27|once|NA|TRBJ2-5
CASSSWQGGLQETQYF
TGTGCCAGCAGTTCATGGCAGGGTGGATTACAAGAGACCCAGTACTTC
>TRBV19|few|NA|TRBJ1-2
CASIPAGNYGYTF
TGTGCCAGTATTCCGGCGGGCAACTATGGCTACACCTTC
>TRBV7-9|NA|NA|TRBJ1-4
CASSFGSATNEKLFF
TGTGCCAGCAGCTTCGGCAGCGCAACTAATGAAAAACTGTTTTTT
>TRBV7-2|NA|NA|TRBJ1-1
CASSQIGGKTEAFF
TGTGCCAGCAGCCAAATCGGGGGGAAGACTGAAGCTTTCTTT
>TRBV5-1|few|NA|TRBJ1-2
CASSLAPRGDGYTF
TGCGCCAGCAGCTTGGCCCCGCGGGGGGATGGCTACACCTTC
>TRBV14|NA|NA|TRBJ1-5
CASSQARQGPQHF
TGTGCCAGCAGCCAAGCCCGGCAGGGGCCCCAGCATTTT
>TRBV30|NA|NA|TRBJ1-2
CAWSNGDYGYTF
TGTGCCTGGAGTAACGGGGACTATGGCTACACCTTC
>TRBV18|NA|TRBD1|TRBJ2-7
CASSPRDRAGGPEQYF
TGTGCCAGCTCACCAAGGGACAGGGCTGGAGGGCCCGAGCAGTACTTC
>TRBV4-1|NA|NA|TRBJ1-4
CASSQDVAGYEKLFF
TGCGCCAGCAGCCAAGATGTGGCGGGATATGAAAAACTGTTTTTT
>TRBV6-2/TRBV6-3|NA|TRBD2|TRBJ2-7
CASSGTTPYEQYF
TGTGCCAGCAGCGGGACTACCCCCTACGAGCAGTACTTC
>TRBV19|NA|NA|TRBJ2-7
CASSSRTEYYEQYF
TGTGCCAGTAGTTCTCGGACAGAATACTACGAGCAGTACTTC
>TRBV30|NA|TRBD1|TRBJ1-1
CAWSVNRGTEAFF
TGTGCCTGGAGTGTTAACAGGGGGACTGAAGCTTTCTTT
>TRBV9|NA|NA|TRBJ2-1
CASSVELVPIAEQFF
TGTGCCAGCAGCGTAGAGCTAGTCCCCATCGCTGAGCAGTTCTTC
>TRBV9|NA|TRBD1|TRBJ1-4
CASSVGQGFEKLFF
TGTGCCAGCAGCGTAGGACAGGGGTTTGAAAAACTGTTTTTT
>TRBV7-9|NA|TRBD1|TRBJ1-2
CASSSGQGGGYTF
TGTGCCAGCAGCTCTGGACAGGGTGGTGGCTACACCTTC
>TRBV5-1|NA|TRBD2|TRBJ2-7
CASSLGTSGVNYEQYF
TGCGCCAGCAGCCTAGGGACTAGCGGAGTCAACTACGAGCAGTACTTC